A selection of T cell receptor beta chains follows, all from one sample in a study of blood T cell repertoires in COVID-19. Sequencing was performed with immunoSEQ multiplex PCR; in TCRdb, only in-frame clones are kept and a portion is missing. The sample consists of about 100,000 clones, approximately 90% of them appearing once. Sequenced: peripheral blood. Receptor source: a man between 60 and 70 years old with acute or convalescent COVID-19. The CDR3 runs from the conserved cysteine through the conserved F or W. A D gene is named only where the DNA matches it firmly. Clone size is not always given. Where it is, it says once, few, many or a class for expanded clones.

V	length	D	J	size	DNA	CDR3
TRBV5-8	18	TRBD2	TRBJ2-6	NA	TGTGCCAGCAGCTTTCTAGCGGGATCCGGCTCTGGGGCCAACGTCCTGACTTTC	CASSFLAGSGSGANVLTF
TRBV2	14	TRBD1	TRBJ1-2	NA	TGTGCCAGCAGCCAGGGGGCGCGGGGCTATGGCTACACCTTC	CASSQGARGYGYTF
TRBV5-1	15	TRBD1	TRBJ1-2	NA	TGCGCCAGCAAGAGTGGACAGGGGGGGTCCCTTGGCTACACCTTC	CASKSGQGGSLGYTF
TRBV21-1	17	NA	TRBJ2-3	once	TGTGCCAGCAGCAAACCCTTCCCTGCGGGTTTCAGAGATACGCAGTATTTT	CASSKPFPAGFRDTQYF
TRBV3-1/TRBV3-2	18	NA	TRBJ2-1	once	TGTGCCAGCAGCCAAGCGCTATTCTATCGGGAGACCAACAATGAGCAGTTCTTC	CASSQALFYRETNNEQFF
TRBV2	15	TRBD1	TRBJ1-1	NA	TGTGCCAGCGCCAGGGACAGCGTCATGAACACTGAAGCTTTCTTT	CASARDSVMNTEAFF
TRBV6-4	16	TRBD2	TRBJ2-3	few	TGTGCCAGCAGTGAGGAAGCGGGAGGTTCCACAGATACGCAGTATTTT	CASSEEAGGSTDTQYF
TRBV10-2	15	TRBD1	TRBJ2-1	NA	TGCGCCAGCAGTGAGCCGGACAGGGCCATGAGTGAGCAGTTCTTC	CASSEPDRAMSEQFF
TRBV5-1	18	TRBD1	TRBJ1-6	NA	TGCGCCAGCAGCACAGGGGGGGACGTGAGCTCCTATAATTCACCCCTCCACTTT	CASSTGGDVSSYNSPLHF
TRBV15	15	TRBD1	TRBJ2-5	NA	TGTGCCACCAGCAGAGATTCCGGCAGGGGGGAGACCCAGTACTTC	CATSRDSGRGETQYF
TRBV28	15	NA	TRBJ2-7	NA	TGTGCCAGCAGTCTGCAAATGACAGGTTACTACGAGCAGTACTTC	CASSLQMTGYYEQYF
TRBV10-3	13	TRBD1	TRBJ1-6	NA	TGTGCCACTGGGACAGGGCGAAATTCACCCCTCCACTTT	CATGTGRNSPLHF
TRBV19	16	TRBD1	TRBJ1-2	NA	TGTGCCAGTAGTGCTGACTGGGACAGGGGAAACTATGGCTACACCTTC	CASSADWDRGNYGYTF
TRBV30	16	TRBD2	TRBJ2-3	NA	TGTGCCTGGAGTCGCAACGGGAGGGCTCGGCCAGATACGCAGTATTTT	CAWSRNGRARPDTQYF
TRBV19	15	TRBD1	TRBJ1-1	NA	TGTGCCAGTAGTATCAACAGGGGGCGCCACACTGAAGCTTTCTTT	CASSINRGRHTEAFF
TRBV6-5	15	TRBD1	TRBJ1-5	NA	TGTGCCAGCAGCCTAATTACAGGGGCGGCGCAGCCCCAGCATTTT	CASSLITGAAQPQHF
TRBV28	14	TRBD2	TRBJ2-7	NA	TGTGCCACCGATGGGACTAGCGGGAGAGGCGAGCAGTACTTC	CATDGTSGRGEQYF
TRBV30	14	NA	TRBJ1-1	NA	TGTGCCTGGAGTCGCTGGGGAAGGGGCACTGAAGCTTTCTTT	CAWSRWGRGTEAFF
TRBV19	14	TRBD1	TRBJ1-6	NA	TGTGCCAGTAGTCCGGGACAGGGAGGATCACCCCTCCACTTT	CASSPGQGGSPLHF
TRBV7-2	17	TRBD2	TRBJ2-1	NA	TGTGCCAGCAGCTCCCGTCGGGTAGCGGGTACCTACAATGAGCAGTTCTTC	CASSSRRVAGTYNEQFF
TRBV6-6	17	TRBD1	TRBJ2-6	NA	TGTGCCAGCAGTCCGCGGACAGGACTCTCTGGGGCCAACGTCCTGACTTTC	CASSPRTGLSGANVLTF
TRBV5-1	14	NA	TRBJ1-1	NA	TGCGCCAGCAGCTTGACAGGGATGAACACTGAAGCTTTCTTT	CASSLTGMNTEAFF
TRBV28	13	NA	TRBJ2-1	NA	TGTGCCAGTATCTCTAGTACCTACAATGAGCAGTTCTTC	CASISSTYNEQFF
TRBV5-4	15	TRBD1	TRBJ1-2	NA	TGTGCCAGCAGCTTTGGACAGGGGGTTACCTATGGCTACACCTTC	CASSFGQGVTYGYTF
TRBV27	15	TRBD1	TRBJ1-1	NA	TGTGCCAGCAGTCTCACTGGACAGGGAGGCACTGAAGCTTTCTTT	CASSLTGQGGTEAFF
TRBV4-1	14	NA	TRBJ2-3	NA	TGCGCCAGCAGCCAACGACAGGGCACAGATACGCAGTATTTT	CASSQRQGTDTQYF
TRBV28	16	TRBD2	TRBJ2-1	NA	TGTGCCAGCAGTTTAAGGGGTAGAAGCGGGAGAGATGAGCAGTTCTTC	CASSLRGRSGRDEQFF
TRBV12-2	16	NA	TRBJ1-5	NA	TGTGCAAGTCGCTTAGAAGGATTTGCGGGTTATCAGCCCCAGCATTTT	CASRLEGFAGYQPQHF
TRBV5-1	11	NA	TRBJ2-3	NA	TGCGCCAGCCTGACGGGGGATACGCAGTATTTT	CASLTGDTQYF
TRBV4-1	13	NA	TRBJ2-1	NA	TGCGCCAGCAGCCACGTAGGTGGGGCTGAGCAGTTCTTC	CASSHVGGAEQFF
TRBV30	14	TRBD2	TRBJ2-7	NA	TGTGCCTGGAAGTGGACTAGCGGCTCCTACGAGCAGTACTTC	CAWKWTSGSYEQYF
TRBV6-5	14	TRBD1	TRBJ2-5	NA	TGTGCCAGCAGCCGCCCCCCCGGACAGGGAACCCAGTACTTC	CASSRPPGQGTQYF
TRBV5-1	15	NA	TRBJ1-6	NA	TGCGCCAGCAGCAAGGAGGGAGTGGGAGTTTCACCCCTCCACTTT	CASSKEGVGVSPLHF
TRBV2	16	NA	TRBJ1-2	NA	TGTGCCAGCAGTGGGGCCGCAGGAGGTCTATTTTATGGCTACACCTTC	CASSGAAGGLFYGYTF
TRBV6-5	11	NA	TRBJ1-2	NA	TGTGCCAGCAGTTACGGCAGTGGCTACACCTTC	CASSYGSGYTF
TRBV7-2	15	TRBD1	TRBJ1-1	NA	TGTGCCAGCAGCCCATTGCAGGGGGAGTTCACTGAAGCTTTCTTT	CASSPLQGEFTEAFF
TRBV27	14	NA	TRBJ1-5	NA	TGTGCCAGCAGTTCGTCCGTCAGGAATCAGCCCCAGCATTTT	CASSSSVRNQPQHF
TRBV10-3	15	NA	TRBJ1-2	NA	TGTGCCATCAGCGATACCTTCAATCGACCACGGGAGGACCGGTTC	CAISDTFNRPREDRF
TRBV7-9	14	NA	TRBJ1-2	NA	TGTGCCAGCAGCTTAGCCGGAGCCTTAGATGGCTACACCTTC	CASSLAGALDGYTF
TRBV2	13	TRBD1	TRBJ1-5	NA	TGTGCCAGCAGCCCAGGGGGCGGGCAGCCCCAGCATTTT	CASSPGGGQPQHF
TRBV10-2	12	NA	TRBJ1-1	NA	TGCGCCAGCTGTGGACAGTTGGGGGAAGCTTTCTTT	CASCGQLGEAFF